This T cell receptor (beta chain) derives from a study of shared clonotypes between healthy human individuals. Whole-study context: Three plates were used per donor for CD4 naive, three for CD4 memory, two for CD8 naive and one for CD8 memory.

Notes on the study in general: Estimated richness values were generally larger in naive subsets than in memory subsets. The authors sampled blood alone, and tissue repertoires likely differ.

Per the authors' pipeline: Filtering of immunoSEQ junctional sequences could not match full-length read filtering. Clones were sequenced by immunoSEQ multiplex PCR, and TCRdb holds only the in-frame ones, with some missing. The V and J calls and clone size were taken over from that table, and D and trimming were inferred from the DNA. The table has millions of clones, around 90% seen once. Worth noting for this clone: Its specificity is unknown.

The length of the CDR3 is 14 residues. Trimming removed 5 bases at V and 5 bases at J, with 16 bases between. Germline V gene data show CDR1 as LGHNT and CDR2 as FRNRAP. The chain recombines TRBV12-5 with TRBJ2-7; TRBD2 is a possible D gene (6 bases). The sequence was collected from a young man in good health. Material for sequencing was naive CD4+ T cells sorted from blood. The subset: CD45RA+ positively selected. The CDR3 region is CASGRDSGRDEQYF. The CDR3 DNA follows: TGTGCTAGTGGTCGGGACTCGGGTCGGGACGAGCAGTACTTC.